The present TCR beta chain was sequenced within a study of cytomegalovirus exposure and HLA in healthy donors. Germline CDR1 is SGHDT and CDR2 is YYEEEE. The CDR3 totals 15 residues. The junction had 4 bases not matched to a gene; V was cut back by 2 bases and J by 4 bases. General study results and limits: High sensitivity and specificity were reportedly achieved when the classifier diagnosed cytomegalovirus status.

The data were produced by immunoSEQ multiplex PCR, yet TCRdb's version contains in-frame clones alone and is incomplete. The sample consists of 230,000 or so clones, around nine tenths of them appearing once. Regarding this clone: Its specificity is unknown.

Sequencing was carried out using PBMCs. The receptor comes from a woman aged 18-35 years in good health and CMV-seronegative. The chain uses TRBV5-6 and TRBJ2-5, with 11 bases that match TRBD1. Here the CDR3 reads CASSFRTGGTETQYF. CDR3 bases: TGTGCCAGCAGCTTCCGGACAGGGGGCACAGAGACCCAGTACTTC.